This T cell receptor beta chain was recovered during a study of cytomegalovirus exposure and HLA in healthy donors. Broader study findings: Among the CMV-associated chains, a few were confirmed in vitro as specific for CMV antigens.

Both 60 Vbeta primers and 13 Jbeta primers went into the PCR. Some clones are missing from TCRdb's copy, which holds only in-frame ones; the method was immunoSEQ multiplex PCR. Among 100,000 to 120,000 clones listed, approximately 69% were seen once. The CDR3 has 15 residues. With V trimmed by 5 bases and J by 1 base, 4 bases remained unmatched. Per the germline V gene, CDR1 is SGHRS and CDR2 is YFSETQ. This clone was counted once. Its antigen remains unidentified. This clonotype originated in a man under 40 in good health and CMV-seronegative. J is TRBJ1-5 and V is TRBV5-1; 9 bases map to TRBD1. The source material was PBMCs. The CDR3 DNA follows: TGCGCCAGCAGGACCGGGACAGGGAGCAATCAGCCCCAGCATTTT. This encodes CASRTGTGSNQPQHF.